The T cell receptor beta chain under discussion was sequenced for a study of blood T cell repertoires in COVID-19. Germline V lookup: CDR1 SGHNT, CDR2 YYREEE (reference sequence). The CDR3 length is 15 residues. Between the trimmed V and J ends, which lost 4 bases and 1 base, there was a span of 15 bases. In this sample, this clone turned up a few times. Generated by immunoSEQ multiplex PCR, the TCRdb table keeps only in-frame clones and is missing some. The repertoire has tens of thousands of clones, over 75% of them found once; the top ten carry approximately 5.1%. This sequence was found in a man older than 75 in a cohort sampled during active COVID-19. The gene calls are TRBV5-4 and TRBJ2-7; maybe TRBD2 (5 bases). The sample comprised peripheral blood. As DNA, the CDR3 is TGTGCCAGCAGCCCAGAAGGACTGGGATCCTACGAGCAGTACTTC. This gives the protein CASSPEGLGSYEQYF.